These 20 T cell receptor beta chains came from one sample sequenced in a study of blood T cell repertoires in COVID-19. Profiling relied on immunoSEQ multiplex PCR, and the TCRdb table lists in-frame clones only, not all of them. The sample carries roughly 410,000 clones, around 91% recorded once. The sample consisted of peripheral blood. Receptor source: a woman between 40 and 50 years old with COVID-19, enrolled during active disease.

The rearrangement links TRBV5-1 to TRBJ1-4; possible D gene TRBD1, 5 bases. Germline V lookup: CDR1 SGHRS, CDR2 YFSETQ. This CDR3 spans 12 amino acids. V lost 2 bases, J lost 8 bases, and 7 bases lay in between. The CDR3 here is CASSFGGEKLFF. The CDR3 nucleotides read TGCGCCAGCAGCTTCGGGGGAGAAAAACTGTTTTTT.

V usage is TRBV4-1 and J usage is TRBJ2-3; 8 nucleotides agree with TRBD2. CDR1 MGHRA and CDR2 YSYEKL come from the germline V gene. The CDR3 has 18 amino acids. Losses at the gene ends were 1 base for V and 0 bases for J; bases not matched to a gene: 9. The CDR3 coding sequence is TGCGCCAGCAGCCAAGTTATTGGGGCGGGAGGCAGCACAGATACGCAGTATTTT. Its protein product is CASSQVIGAGGSTDTQYF.

The chain has TRBV5-6 and TRBJ1-2, with D hard to call. This CDR3 spans 12 amino acids. Germline loops: CDR1 SGHDT, CDR2 YYEEEE. Trimming took off 1 base at V and 8 bases at J, with 9 bases between the two ends. The CDR3 bases are TGTGCCAGCAGCTTGATGGGAGGAGGCTACACCTTC. Translated, it gives CASSLMGGGYTF.

Comments on this clone: Other DNA sequences from this sample encode an identical CDR3 as well. The chain is built from TRBV3-1 (or the pseudogene TRBV3-2) and TRBJ1-2; the match to TRBD1 covers 7 bases. J was trimmed by 5 bases and V by 1 base; bases with no gene match: 4. The CDR3 runs 14 residues. Per germline, CDR1 LGHDT and CDR2 YNNKEL (reference sequence). The CDR3: CASSQGGQIYGYTF. The CDR3 coding sequence is TGTGCCAGCAGCCAAGGGGGACAGATTTATGGCTACACCTTC.

The chain links TRBV11-2 to TRBJ2-1; 7 bases are shared with TRBD2. The junction had 14 bases not matched to a gene; V was cut back by 2 bases and J by 1 base. The CDR3 is 19 residues long. Germline CDR1 SGHAT, CDR2 FQNNGV. As DNA, the CDR3 is TGTGCCAGCAGCTTAACTATACCCGTGAGCGGGGAATCCTACAATGAGCAGTTCTTC. Its protein is CASSLTIPVSGESYNEQFF.

V and J are TRBV29-1 and TRBJ2-1; 12 bases map to TRBD2. The trim removed 1 base at V and 7 bases at J, leaving 2 bases unmatched. This CDR3 region has 14 residues. CDR1 and CDR2 from the germline V gene are SQVTM and ANQGSEA. CDR3 in amino acids: CSVEGLAGVNEQFF. The CDR3 region has the DNA TGCAGCGTTGAAGGACTAGCGGGAGTGAATGAGCAGTTCTTC.

V usage is TRBV30 and J usage is TRBJ2-2; tentative D call: TRBD1 (6 bases). The germline CDR1 and CDR2 sequences are GTSNPN and SVGIG (reference sequence). This CDR3 has 12 residues. The CDR3 nucleotides are TGTGCTTCCCCGACAGGCACCGGGGAGCTGTTTTTT. It specifies CASPTGTGELFF.

The chain carries TRBV27 and TRBJ1-4; 7 nucleotides align to TRBD1. The CDR3 runs to 17 residues. CDR1 is MNHEY and CDR2 is SMNVEV in the germline V gene (reference sequence). J gave up 4 bases and V 5 bases, and 13 bases lay outside the gene matches. Here the CDR3 reads CASSLRVPGTVNEKLFF. In DNA, the CDR3 is TGTGCCAGCAGTCTCCGAGTCCCCGGGACAGTTAATGAAAAACTGTTTTTT.

For this clone: Other DNA sequences from this sample encode an identical CDR3 as well. This chain links TRBV27 with TRBJ2-3; a possible D gene is TRBD2 (6 bases). The V end was cut by 8 bases, the J end by 0 bases, with 9 bases between. CDR1 and CDR2 from the germline V gene are MNHEY and SMNVEV (reference sequence). The CDR3 has 13 residues. CDR3 residues: CASRRGSTDTQYF. CDR3 coding DNA: TGTGCCAGCCGACGGGGGAGCACAGATACGCAGTATTTT.

The chain links TRBV6-2 or TRBV6-3 to TRBJ1-1; weak D call: TRBD1 (6 bases). Per germline, CDR1 MNHEY and CDR2 SVGEGT. The CDR3 runs 17 residues. V lost 3 bases, J lost 2 bases, and 19 bases lay in between. DNA for the CDR3: TGTGCCAGCAGTTATGAGCTCCGGGGACACTTAAACACTGAAGCTTTCTTT. The encoded protein is CASSYELRGHLNTEAFF.

The chain combines TRBV4-1 with TRBJ2-1; TRBD2 agrees at 11 bases. Germline V gene sequence: CDR1 MGHRA, CDR2 YSYEKL. CDR3 size: 17 residues. J lost 7 bases, V lost 0 bases, and 8 bases had no gene match. The CDR3 DNA reads as TGCGCCAGCAGCCAAGAGGTAGCGGGAGGGCTAGGGAATGAGCAGTTCTTC. Its protein product is CASSQEVAGGLGNEQFF.

The chain combines TRBV9 with TRBJ2-3, with 9 bases identical to TRBD2. The CDR3 runs to 15 residues. Per germline, CDR1 SGDLS and CDR2 YYNGEE. J was trimmed by 1 base and V by 6 bases; bases with no gene match: 6. For the CDR3, the DNA is TGTGCCAGCACCCCAGGGACTAGCCGCACAGATACGCAGTATTTT. It codes for CASTPGTSRTDTQYF.

This clone showed up just a few times. CDR3 coding DNA: TGTGCCAGCAGCTCTTCCTCGGATCGGGTTCCCTCTGGGGCCAACGTCCTGACTTTC. Amino acids: CASSSSSDRVPSGANVLTF. The genes are TRBV5-4 and TRBJ2-6; no reliable D call. Trimming stripped 3 bases from V and 0 bases from J, with 19 bases between. The V gene's germline CDR1 is SGHNT and CDR2 YYREEE (reference sequence). The CDR3 totals 19 residues.

V and J are TRBV5-1 and TRBJ1-2; 8 bases are shared with TRBD1. Germline lookup yields CDR1 SGHRS and CDR2 YFSETQ. V dropped 4 bases and J dropped 7; count of bases not matched to a gene: 9. CDR3 length: 14 amino acids. The CDR3 DNA reads TGCGCCAGCAGCCCTCGAAGAACAGGGGGTGGCTACACCTTC. It encodes CASSPRRTGGGYTF.

This rearrangement joins TRBV19 to TRBJ1-1, with no clear D. The CDR3 spans 12 residues. The V end was cut by 5 bases, the J end by 0 bases, with 4 bases between. In germline, CDR1 is LNHDA, CDR2 SQIVND (reference sequence). The DNA of the CDR3 is TGTGCCAGTAGTCAGATGAACACTGAAGCTTTCTTT. Translation: CASSQMNTEAFF. Supplemented by reference TRBV19 and TRBJ1-1, the full variable domain reads DGGITQSPKYLFRKEGQNVTLSCEQNLNHDAMYWYRQDPGQGLRLIYYSQIVNDFQKGDIAEGYSVSREKKESFPLTVTSAQKNPTAFYLCASSQMNTEAFFGQGTRLTVV.

In this sample, this clone turned up a few times. The chain uses TRBV2 and TRBJ1-5, with D perhaps TRBD1 (5 bases). Per the germline V gene, CDR1 is SNHLY and CDR2 is FYNNEI. Between the trimmed V and J ends, which lost 5 bases and 1 base, there was a span of 12 bases. The CDR3 is 15 residues long. The CDR3 coding sequence is TGTGCCAGCAGTTCTACTGGGGGGAGCAATCAGCCCCAGCATTTT. Residues: CASSSTGGSNQPQHF.

This chain uses TRBV4-1 with TRBJ1-4, with 10 bases that match TRBD1. Per germline, CDR1 MGHRA and CDR2 YSYEKL. The CDR3 extends over 15 amino acids. V gave up 4 bases and J gave up 8 bases; unmatched junction bases: 7. CDR3 in DNA: TGCGCCAGCAGCCTTGCCGGGACAGGGGAAGAAAAACTGTTTTTT. Amino acid sequence: CASSLAGTGEEKLFF.

The rearrangement links TRBV30 to TRBJ2-1, with D possibly TRBD1 on 5 matching bases. Germline V gene data show CDR1 as GTSNPN and CDR2 as SVGIG (reference sequence). The CDR3 length is 12 residues. This CDR3 reads CAWGSSYNEQFF. The CDR3 DNA reads TGTGCATGGGGCAGCTCCTACAATGAGCAGTTCTTC.

V usage is TRBV30 and J usage is TRBJ2-3; 8 positions agree with TRBD2. V lost 8 bases and J lost 3; bases outside the gene matches: 7. CDR1 and CDR2 (germline): GTSNPN, SVGIG (reference sequence). The CDR3 is 13 residues long. The CDR3 bases are TGTGCCCACACCGGGGGGGGGACAGATACGCAGTATTTT. As protein: CAHTGGGTDTQYF.

The rearrangement uses TRBV5-5 and TRBJ1-2, with TRBD1 as a possible D gene (5 bases). The CDR3 spans 13 residues. Per the germline V gene, CDR1 is SGHKS and CDR2 is YYEKEE (reference sequence). V was shortened by 7 bases and J by 4 bases, with 14 bases between the two germline ends. CDR3 protein: CASLDQGFYGYTF. The CDR3 nucleotides read TGTGCCAGCCTCGACCAGGGATTCTATGGCTACACCTTC.